The 12 T cell receptor beta chains below come from one sample, sequenced in a study of blood T cells in healthy people across ages. Next came a second PCR, run for about 7 to 12 cycles, which used a sample-barcoded 5' primer along with a J-beta primer mix. TCRdb ran MiXCR on the 5' RACE reads and lists one entry per CDR3 protein. This table has 1,800,000 or so distinct CDR3 sequences, about two fifths appearing once. The sequencing sample was made of blood. The origin of the receptors is a human donor in good health.

In DNA form, the CDR3 reads TGTGCCAGCACTGCCGTCGGGACAGGGGGCTATGGCTACACCTTC. It specifies CASTAVGTGGYGYTF. The J gene is TRBJ1-2, the V gene TRBV7-2; 11 positions match TRBD1. Germline CDR1 reads SGHTA; CDR2 reads FQGNSA. CDR3 length: 15 residues. V was pared by 7 bases and J by 4 bases, with 8 bases of the junction left unmatched. The variable domain in full, with the rest retrieved from reference TRBV7-2 and TRBJ1-2, is GAGVSQSPSNKVTEKGKDVELRCDPISGHTALYWYRQSLGQGLEFLIYFQGNSAPDKSGLPSDRFSAERTGGSVSTLTIQRTQQEDSAVYLCASTAVGTGGYGYTFGSGTRLTVV.

As concerns this clonotype: The germline gene is not matched at one end of the junction; a read error may be the cause. The V gene is TRBV7-2, the J gene TRBJ2-5, with 11 bases fitting TRBD2. Gene TRBJ2-7 matches the end of the DNA better, so the J call may be wrong. From germline, CDR1 is SGHTA and CDR2 FQGNSA. This CDR3 region has 15 residues. This CDR3 is CASGLVTSGGYEQYF. Here the CDR3 DNA reads TGTGCCAGCGGCTTAGTAACTAGCGGGGGTTACGAGCAGTACTTC.

This clonotype was observed a few times. The chain is built from TRBV20-1 and TRBJ2-5, with 11 positions matching TRBD2. After removal of 4 bases from V and 5 bases from J, the junction contained 9 bases not matched to a gene. CDR3 size: 15 residues. Germline assignment: CDR1 DFQATT and CDR2 SNEGSKA (reference sequence). The DNA for the CDR3 is TGCAGTGCTACCACTAGCGGGGGCAGATCGGAGACCCAGTACTTC. Protein: CSATTSGGRSETQYF.

This chain joins TRBV29-1 and TRBJ2-7; D might be TRBD1 or TRBD2, each matching 5 bases. This CDR3 comprises 15 residues. Trimming took 7 bases from V and 2 from J, leaving 21 bases between them. Germline CDR1 and CDR2: SQVTM and ANQGSEA. This chain's CDR3 is CSAGEQGEFPYEQYF. The CDR3 DNA follows: TGCAGCGCTGGAGAGCAGGGAGAATTTCCCTACGAGCAGTACTTC.

V gene TRBV2 combines with J gene TRBJ2-2, with TRBD1 as a possible D gene (6 bases). Germline-derived CDR1 and CDR2 are SNHLY and FYNNEI. There are 15 residues in the CDR3. The V and J ends lost 0 bases and 6 bases respectively, with 11 bases between them. DNA of the CDR3: TGTGCCAGCAGTGAAGCGCGGCAGGGGCCCGGGGAGCTGTTTTTT. Encoded protein: CASSEARQGPGELFF.

This clonotype has more than one count but fewer than ten. The V gene is TRBV7-9, the J gene TRBJ1-1; 9 bases fit TRBD1. Germline V CDR1 and CDR2: SEHNR, FQNEAQ (reference sequence). The CDR3 covers 13 residues. Trimming at V came to 7 bases and at J to 2 bases, leaving 2 bases not matched to a gene. The CDR3 region is CASTDRGNTEAFF. CDR3 DNA: TGTGCCAGCACGGACAGGGGAAACACTGAAGCTTTCTTT. The variable domain in full, completed from reference TRBV7-9 and TRBJ1-1, reads DTGVSQNPRHKITKRGQNVTFRCDPISEHNRLYWYRQTLGQGPEFLTYFQNEAQLEKSRLLSDRFSAERPKGSFSTLEIQRTEQGDSAMYLCASTDRGNTEAFFGQGTRLTVV.

The CDR3 is CASSMGLAESYEQYF. In nucleotides, the CDR3 is TGTGCCAGCAGCATGGGACTAGCGGAGTCCTACGAGCAGTACTTC. The chain is built from TRBV5-6 and TRBJ2-7; TRBD2 matches at 11 bases. Germline trimming cut 4 bases from V and 1 base from J; bases unmatched to any gene: 4. This CDR3 is 15 amino acids long. The germline gives CDR1 SGHDT, CDR2 YYEEEE.

This clonotype was observed a handful of times. The CDR3 DNA is TGTGCCAGCAGTGGCGGTTCAGCGGCTAACTATGGCTACACCTTC. This codes for CASSGGSAANYGYTF. V gene TRBV28 combines with J gene TRBJ1-2, with no clear D. CDR3 length: 15 amino acids. Germline V gene data show CDR1 as MDHEN and CDR2 as SYDVKM. Trimming pared 5 bases from V and 0 bases from J, leaving 13 bases between.

This clonotype occurred a few times. This rearrangement joins TRBV6-1 to TRBJ2-7; D assignment may be TRBD1 or TRBD2 (7 bases each). The ends were cut back, 6 bases at V and 9 bases at J, with 21 bases in the middle. Germline V gives CDR1 MNHNS, CDR2 SASEGT. The CDR3 totals 14 residues. CDR3 DNA sequence: TGTGCCAGCAGAACTATGGGGCAGGGGGGGAGGCAGTACTTC. As protein: CASRTMGQGGRQYF.

This clonotype was found a few times. This rearrangement joins TRBV24-1 to TRBJ2-5; no reliable D call. Germline V lookup: CDR1 KGHDR, CDR2 SFDVKD. The length of the CDR3 is 12 residues. V was clipped by 0 bases and J by 5 bases, with 3 bases between them. The CDR3 spells CATSDLAETQYF. The DNA of the CDR3 is TGTGCCACCAGTGATTTGGCGGAGACCCAGTACTTC.

Points on this clonotype: One junction end disagrees with the germline gene, perhaps due to a read error. The chain links TRBV10-3 to TRBJ1-2; D may be TRBD1 (5 bases). Germline-derived CDR1 and CDR2 are ENHRY and SYGVKD. The CDR3 covers 15 residues. This CDR3 is CAISAGARANHGYTF. CDR3 DNA sequence: TGTGCCATTAGTGCTGGGGCCAGAGCTAACCATGGCTACACCTTC.

V usage is TRBV9 and J usage is TRBJ2-1; D may correspond to TRBD1 or TRBD2 (5 bases each). The CDR3 sequence is 15 residues long. The germline V gene encodes CDR1 SGDLS and CDR2 YYNGEE. V lost 5 bases, J lost 6 bases, and 18 bases lay in between. CDR3 loop: CASSSGTNTFNEQFF. CDR3 DNA sequence: TGTGCCAGCAGTTCCGGGACCAACACCTTCAATGAGCAGTTCTTC.